This T cell receptor beta chain emerged from a study of blood T cell repertoires in COVID-19. Study at large: Whether acute or convalescent, the COVID-19 samples came from the United States, Italy and Spain. Sources were T cells, B-cell-depleted T cells, or PBMCs; the material itself was cDNA or gDNA.

The length of the CDR3 is 15 residues. The J segment lost 6 bases and the V segment lost 6 bases, leaving 9 bases of the junction unmatched. CDR1 and CDR2 from the germline V gene are WSHSY and SAAADI. In the authors' workflow: By means of reference gene primer amplification, nucleated cell counts were estimated. Sequencing used immunoSEQ multiplex PCR; TCRdb keeps in-frame clones, though not all of them. Clone size and V and J calls were adopted from that table, with D and trimming inferred from the DNA. Here the sample spans around 180,000 clones, about 88% being singletons. The source of this sequence is a human donor in a cohort sampled during active COVID-19. The sequencing sample was made of peripheral blood. The rearrangement uses TRBV10-2 and TRBJ1-4; TRBD1 matches 8 bases. In DNA, the CDR3 is TGCGCCAGCAGCGCAGGACAGGGATTAGATGAAAAACTGTTTTTT. It translates to CASSAGQGLDEKLFF.